The rows below give T cell receptor beta chains drawn from one sample of a study of shared clonotypes between healthy human individuals. The protocol was immunoSEQ multiplex PCR, while the TCRdb copy is restricted to in-frame clones and leaves out a portion. Counted here are approximately 480,000 clones, about 75% occurring once; the ten biggest clones make up under 15%. Sequenced sample: PBMCs. The receptors stem from a woman aged 40 to 50 in good health. Some clones in this sample may be carry-over from other donors' samples. The CDR3 runs from the conserved cysteine through the conserved F or W. The order of the fields is V gene, D gene, clone size, J gene, CDR3 DNA, CDR3 protein. A D gene is named only where the DNA matches it firmly. Clone size is not always given. Where it is, it says once, few, many or a class for expanded clones.

V gene: TRBV15; D gene: -; clone size: -; J gene: TRBJ1-4; CDR3 DNA: TGTGCCACCAGCAGAGATTCAGAGGAAAAACTGTTTTTT; CDR3 protein: CATSRDSEEKLFF
V gene: TRBV19; D gene: TRBD1; clone size: -; J gene: TRBJ1-5; CDR3 DNA: TGTGCCAGTAGTGCAGGGGGCTTGAATCAGCCCCAGCATTTT; CDR3 protein: CASSAGGLNQPQHF
V gene: TRBV7-2; D gene: -; clone size: once; J gene: TRBJ2-7; CDR3 DNA: TGTGCCAGCAGCTTAGGTCAGGGAGTCTACGAGCAGTACTTC; CDR3 protein: CASSLGQGVYEQYF
V gene: TRBV2; D gene: TRBD2; clone size: -; J gene: TRBJ2-1; CDR3 DNA: TGTGCCAGCTCGTGGCGGGAGGGCTCGTTCTTC; CDR3 protein: CASSWREGSFF
V gene: TRBV5-1; D gene: -; clone size: -; J gene: TRBJ2-7; CDR3 DNA: TGCGCCAGCAGCTTGGCCTCGGGCACTACCTCCTACGAGCAGTACTTC; CDR3 protein: CASSLASGTTSYEQYF
V gene: TRBV7-9; D gene: -; clone size: -; J gene: TRBJ2-3; CDR3 DNA: TGTGCCAGCAGCCCCCCCCCGGCAGATACGCAGTATTTT; CDR3 protein: CASSPPPADTQYF
V gene: TRBV6-5; D gene: -; clone size: -; J gene: TRBJ2-7; CDR3 DNA: TGTGCCAGCAGTTACTCCAGTGACAAGTCCTACGAGCAGTACTTC; CDR3 protein: CASSYSSDKSYEQYF
V gene: TRBV28; D gene: TRBD1; clone size: -; J gene: TRBJ2-7; CDR3 DNA: TGTGCCAGCAGCTCAAGCGCACAGGGGTCAGCCTACGAGCAGTACTTC; CDR3 protein: CASSSSAQGSAYEQYF
V gene: TRBV5-1; D gene: -; clone size: few; J gene: TRBJ2-2; CDR3 DNA: TGCGCCAGCAGCTTGGCGGTAGGCGGGGCGAACACCGGGGAGCTGTTTTTT; CDR3 protein: CASSLAVGGANTGELFF
V gene: TRBV5-1; D gene: TRBD1; clone size: -; J gene: TRBJ2-7; CDR3 DNA: TGCGCCAGCAGCACAGGGACAGGGGCGTTGGGCGAGCAGTACTTC; CDR3 protein: CASSTGTGALGEQYF
V gene: TRBV19; D gene: TRBD2; clone size: -; J gene: TRBJ2-1; CDR3 DNA: TGTGCCAGTAGTATCGCGGGAGGGTTGGATGAGCAGTTCTTC; CDR3 protein: CASSIAGGLDEQFF
V gene: TRBV27; D gene: -; clone size: once; J gene: TRBJ2-7; CDR3 DNA: TGTGCCAGCAGCCCTAGCCGTAGCGGCTACGAGCAGTACTTC; CDR3 protein: CASSPSRSGYEQYF
V gene: TRBV7-2; D gene: -; clone size: -; J gene: TRBJ2-2; CDR3 DNA: TGTGCCAGCAGACCAGGGATAGCGAACACCGGGGAGCTGTTTTTT; CDR3 protein: CASRPGIANTGELFF
V gene: TRBV27; D gene: -; clone size: -; J gene: TRBJ2-6; CDR3 DNA: TGTGCCAGCAGTTTTGGTCGACCCCGTTATGGGGCCAACGTCCTGACTTTC; CDR3 protein: CASSFGRPRYGANVLTF
V gene: TRBV6-5; D gene: -; clone size: -; J gene: TRBJ2-7; CDR3 DNA: TGTGCCAGCAGCATCTCCCGGGACTCCTACGAGCAGTACTTC; CDR3 protein: CASSISRDSYEQYF
V gene: TRBV10-3; D gene: -; clone size: once; J gene: TRBJ1-1; CDR3 DNA: TGTGCCATCAGTGAGTCACTCGGCCAGCGCCCTGAAGCTTTCTTT; CDR3 protein: CAISESLGQRPEAFF
V gene: TRBV30; D gene: -; clone size: -; J gene: TRBJ1-1; CDR3 DNA: TGTGCCTGGAGTGACCCGCCGGCCACCGAGGAAGCTTTCTTT; CDR3 protein: CAWSDPPATEEAFF
V gene: TRBV5-4; D gene: TRBD2; clone size: -; J gene: TRBJ2-2; CDR3 DNA: TGTGCCAGCAGCCCCCGGACTAGTTCGGACACCGGGGAGCTGTTTTTT; CDR3 protein: CASSPRTSSDTGELFF
V gene: TRBV15; D gene: -; clone size: once; J gene: TRBJ2-7; CDR3 DNA: TGTGCCACCAGCAGAGATAGAAACTCCTACGAGCAGTACTTC; CDR3 protein: CATSRDRNSYEQYF
V gene: TRBV27; D gene: TRBD2; clone size: -; J gene: TRBJ2-1; CDR3 DNA: TGTGCCAGCAGTTTATCCACTAGCGGGGAAAATGAGCAGTTCTTC; CDR3 protein: CASSLSTSGENEQFF
V gene: TRBV29-1; D gene: TRBD1; clone size: -; J gene: TRBJ2-7; CDR3 DNA: TGCAGCGTTTGGACAGGGGGCTCCTACGAGCAGTACTTC; CDR3 protein: CSVWTGGSYEQYF
V gene: TRBV4-3; D gene: TRBD2; clone size: -; J gene: TRBJ2-3; CDR3 DNA: TGCGCCAGCAGCCAAGATTTTGCCGGGGGGACGGGAGATACGCAGTATTTT; CDR3 protein: CASSQDFAGGTGDTQYF
V gene: TRBV29-1; D gene: TRBD1; clone size: -; J gene: TRBJ2-2; CDR3 DNA: TGCAGCGTCAAACAGGGGGACGGGGAGCTGTTTTTT; CDR3 protein: CSVKQGDGELFF
V gene: TRBV19; D gene: TRBD1; clone size: -; J gene: TRBJ2-5; CDR3 DNA: TGTGCCAGTTGTAGCCGAGGATCAGGACAGGGCGGGGAGACCCAGTACTTC; CDR3 protein: CASCSRGSGQGGETQYF
V gene: TRBV2; D gene: TRBD1; clone size: -; J gene: TRBJ1-4; CDR3 DNA: TGTGCCAGCAGTGAGGACAGGGAAGTTTTAGAAAAACTGTTTTTT; CDR3 protein: CASSEDREVLEKLFF
V gene: TRBV27; D gene: -; clone size: -; J gene: TRBJ2-7; CDR3 DNA: TGTGCCAGCAGTTCAAGGGGGACCTACTACGAGCAGTACTTC; CDR3 protein: CASSSRGTYYEQYF
V gene: TRBV30; D gene: -; clone size: many; J gene: TRBJ1-4; CDR3 DNA: TGTGCTGTGAGGCTTATGGATGAAAAACTGTTTTTT; CDR3 protein: CAVRLMDEKLFF
V gene: TRBV7-2; D gene: -; clone size: -; J gene: TRBJ1-5; CDR3 DNA: TGTGCCAGCAGCTTAAGTGACAGGTTAAATCAGCCCCAGCATTTT; CDR3 protein: CASSLSDRLNQPQHF
V gene: TRBV9; D gene: -; clone size: few; J gene: TRBJ2-3; CDR3 DNA: TGTGCCAGCAGCGTAGATGGCGGGAATACGCAGTATTTT; CDR3 protein: CASSVDGGNTQYF
V gene: TRBV2; D gene: -; clone size: -; J gene: TRBJ1-1; CDR3 DNA: TGTGCCAGCAACCCCCCGGTGAACACTGAAGCTTTCTTT; CDR3 protein: CASNPPVNTEAFF
V gene: TRBV2; D gene: TRBD1; clone size: -; J gene: TRBJ2-5; CDR3 DNA: TGTGCCAGCAGTGGGGGTACAGGGGCTCGGGAGACCCAGTACTTC; CDR3 protein: CASSGGTGARETQYF
V gene: TRBV18; D gene: TRBD1; clone size: once; J gene: TRBJ2-1; CDR3 DNA: TGTGCCAGCTCACCAACATTGGACAGGGGCAATGAGCAGTTCTTC; CDR3 protein: CASSPTLDRGNEQFF
V gene: TRBV4-2; D gene: -; clone size: once; J gene: TRBJ1-2; CDR3 DNA: TGTGCCAGCAGCCAAGAAGGCGTTGGCTACACCTTC; CDR3 protein: CASSQEGVGYTF
V gene: TRBV19; D gene: -; clone size: -; J gene: TRBJ2-7; CDR3 DNA: TGTGCCAGTAGCGCCTCCGGGCCCCCGGGGTACGAGCAGTACTTC; CDR3 protein: CASSASGPPGYEQYF
V gene: TRBV28; D gene: -; clone size: -; J gene: TRBJ2-2; CDR3 DNA: TGTGCCAGCAGTTTCGGAGGCAGTGCCGGGGAGCTGTTTTTT; CDR3 protein: CASSFGGSAGELFF
V gene: TRBV7-8; D gene: -; clone size: -; J gene: TRBJ1-1; CDR3 DNA: TGTGCCAGCAGTTCCCCCCGTTCGGGGGGCACTGAAGCTTTCTTT; CDR3 protein: CASSSPRSGGTEAFF
V gene: TRBV27; D gene: TRBD1; clone size: -; J gene: TRBJ1-4; CDR3 DNA: TGTGCCAGCAGTTTATTTGGGACAGCCGCAACTAATGAAAAACTGTTTTTT; CDR3 protein: CASSLFGTAATNEKLFF
V gene: TRBV7-9; D gene: TRBD2; clone size: -; J gene: TRBJ2-1; CDR3 DNA: TGTGCCAGCAGCTTAAAGGCTAGCGGGGTGACCCACAATGAGCAGTTCTTC; CDR3 protein: CASSLKASGVTHNEQFF
V gene: TRBV11-1; D gene: -; clone size: few; J gene: TRBJ2-1; CDR3 DNA: TGTGCCAGCAGCTTATCGGTCAGAAGGCAGTTCTTC; CDR3 protein: CASSLSVRRQFF
V gene: TRBV4-3; D gene: TRBD1; clone size: few; J gene: TRBJ1-2; CDR3 DNA: TGCGCCAGCAGCCAAGATCCCCAGGGGGCGGACCTCTATGGCTACACCTTC; CDR3 protein: CASSQDPQGADLYGYTF
V gene: TRBV7-2; D gene: TRBD1; clone size: -; J gene: TRBJ2-7; CDR3 DNA: TGTGCCAGCAGCGCCGGACAGGGGGCTCTCTACGAGCAGTACTTC; CDR3 protein: CASSAGQGALYEQYF
V gene: TRBV10-3; D gene: -; clone size: -; J gene: TRBJ1-4; CDR3 DNA: TGTGCCATCAGCGGGGCAACTAATGAAAAACTGTTTTTT; CDR3 protein: CAISGATNEKLFF
V gene: TRBV7-2; D gene: -; clone size: -; J gene: TRBJ2-5; CDR3 DNA: TGTGCCAGCAGCTTAGGACTAGGCGGGGAGACCCAGTACTTC; CDR3 protein: CASSLGLGGETQYF
V gene: TRBV10-2; D gene: -; clone size: -; J gene: TRBJ1-2; CDR3 DNA: TGCGCCAGCAGTGCAATCGACTATGGCTACACCTTC; CDR3 protein: CASSAIDYGYTF
V gene: TRBV19; D gene: -; clone size: -; J gene: TRBJ1-4; CDR3 DNA: TGTGCCAGTAGTATTCTCTCGCAGGGCGGGAATGAAAAACTGTTTTTT; CDR3 protein: CASSILSQGGNEKLFF
V gene: TRBV15; D gene: TRBD2; clone size: -; J gene: TRBJ2-3; CDR3 DNA: TGTGCCACCAGCAGGGGTACTCTAGCGGGGAACAAAGATACGCAGTATTTT; CDR3 protein: CATSRGTLAGNKDTQYF
V gene: TRBV19; D gene: -; clone size: -; J gene: TRBJ1-5; CDR3 DNA: TGTGCCAGTAGCATGGGACGGTCTAGCAATCAGCCCCAGCATTTT; CDR3 protein: CASSMGRSSNQPQHF
V gene: TRBV2; D gene: TRBD1; clone size: -; J gene: TRBJ1-4; CDR3 DNA: TGTGCCAGCTCAGGGACAGGGGATGAAAAACTGTTTTTT; CDR3 protein: CASSGTGDEKLFF